One and the same sample provided the 27 T cell receptor beta chains below, sequenced in a study of post-analysis software for immune sequencing data. Points from the study as a whole: Comparison of patients with controls showed five TRBV segments more frequent in patients, TRBV5-6, TRBV5-1 and TRBV20-1 among them.

Their antigen targets remain unknown. Researchers reported that TCR beta cDNA libraries carried unique molecular identifiers. TCRdb re-derived calls from the PCR reads in MiXCR, one entry per CDR3 protein. Of approximately 770,000 distinct CDR3 sequences in the sample, around 45% are singletons; the top ten hold 4.9%. Sequenced input: blood. Receptors were obtained from a girl aged 5-17 years with multiple sclerosis.

V gene TRBV6-2 or TRBV6-3 combines with J gene TRBJ1-2; 9 bases align to TRBD1. Germline CDR1 reads MNHEY; CDR2 reads SVGEGT. The CDR3 runs to 14 residues. The V gene end was trimmed by 5 bases and the J gene end by 6 bases; junction bases not matched to a gene: 7. The DNA of the CDR3 is TGTGCCAGCAGTCCGGGACAGGGCGGACATGGCTACACCTTC. Its translation: CASSPGQGGHGYTF.

The chain recombines TRBV12-3 or TRBV12-4 with TRBJ2-1; TRBD2 matches at 11 bases. The junction had 12 bases not matched to a gene; V was cut back by 1 base and J by 7 bases. This CDR3 is 18 amino acids long. CDR3 nucleotide sequence: TGTGCCAGCAGTTTAGTTCAGGGGTGGCTAGCGGGAGGAAATGAGCAGTTCTTC. It is translated as CASSLVQGWLAGGNEQFF.

The rearrangement links TRBV12-3 or TRBV12-4 to TRBJ1-4; 11 bases align to TRBD1. CDR3 length: 15 amino acids. With V trimmed by 5 bases and J by 8 bases, 7 bases remained unmatched. In DNA form, the CDR3 reads TGTGCCAGCAGTGGCCCCGGACAGGGGGCGGAAAAACTGTTTTTT. Protein sequence: CASSGPGQGAEKLFF.

This clonotype was counted once. The chain uses TRBV6-6 and TRBJ2-7; D gene uncertain. There are 13 residues in the CDR3. Germline CDR1 and CDR2: MNHNY and SVGAGI (reference sequence). V was shortened by 2 bases and J by 3 bases, with 8 bases between the two germline ends. The CDR3 nucleotides are TGTGCCAGCAGTTACCCGGACGACTACGAGCAGTACTTC. The encoded protein is CASSYPDDYEQYF.

The chain joins TRBV15 to TRBJ2-5; perhaps TRBD2 as D (6 bases). V was clipped by 5 bases and J by 11 bases, with 21 bases between them. CDR1 is LNHNV and CDR2 is YYDKDF in the germline V gene (reference sequence). This CDR3 contains 14 residues. CDR3 nucleotides: TGTGCCACCAGCGTTAGCGGAACTGAAAAGGAGCAGTACTTC. It specifies CATSVSGTEKEQYF.

The V call is TRBV20-1, the J call TRBJ2-2, with no clear D. Germline V lookup: CDR1 DFQATT, CDR2 SNEGSKA (reference sequence). The V and J ends lost 4 bases and 4 bases respectively, with 13 bases between them. The CDR3 is made up of 14 amino acids. The CDR3 here is CSAKVDSATGELFF. CDR3 coding DNA: TGCAGTGCTAAGGTGGATAGTGCCACCGGGGAGCTGTTTTTT.

This clonotype was found a few times. The chain carries TRBV12-3 or TRBV12-4 and TRBJ1-5; 9 bases fit TRBD1. The ends lost 4 bases at V and 6 bases at J; junction bases unmatched: 10. This CDR3 region has 16 residues. CDR3 region: CASSSQTGGGGQPQHF. The DNA for the CDR3 is TGTGCCAGCAGTTCCCAGACAGGGGGGGGTGGTCAGCCCCAGCATTTT.

The sample holds many counts of this clonotype. The chain carries TRBV27 and TRBJ2-5; possibly TRBD1 or TRBD2 for D (5 bases each). Germline CDR1 is MNHEY and CDR2 is SMNVEV (reference sequence). With 0 bases removed from V and 11 bases from J, the gap between germline ends came to 7 bases. The CDR3 spans 11 residues. Here the CDR3 reads CASSLSGTQYF. CDR3 nucleotides: TGTGCCAGCAGTTTATCCGGGACGCAGTACTTC.

The chain recombines TRBV7-8 with TRBJ2-1, with TRBD2 matching over 8 bases. The ends lost 2 bases at V and 6 bases at J; junction bases unmatched: 12. CDR1 is SGHVS, CDR2 FQNEAQ, per germline. This CDR3 comprises 17 residues. CDR3 in amino acids: CASSLKPTSGTSNEQFF. The CDR3 nucleotides are TGTGCCAGCAGCTTAAAACCAACTAGCGGCACCTCCAATGAGCAGTTCTTC.

This clonotype was recorded at least ten times. V usage is TRBV7-2 and J usage is TRBJ2-7; D gene unclear. The CDR3 runs 15 residues. Germline loops: CDR1 SGHTA, CDR2 FQGNSA. Trimming took 1 base from V and 0 from J, leaving 10 bases between them. CDR3 DNA sequence: TGTGCCAGCAGCTTAGTTCGTGCTAGCTCCTACGAGCAGTACTTC. It specifies CASSLVRASSYEQYF.

This sequence joins TRBV11-3 and TRBJ2-5, with D unresolved. The CDR3 has 14 amino acids. The V gene lost 4 bases and the J gene lost 2 bases, with 11 bases spanning the gap. The V gene's germline CDR1 is SGHNT and CDR2 YENEEA. CDR3: CASSSRVEQETQYF. The CDR3 DNA follows: TGTGCCAGCAGCTCCCGGGTTGAACAAGAGACCCAGTACTTC. Complete variable domain (other parts from reference TRBV11-3 and TRBJ2-5): EAGVVQSPRYKIIEKKQPVAFWCNPISGHNTLYWYLQNLGQGPELLIRYENEEAVDDSQLPKDRFSAERLKGVDSTLKIQPAELGDSAVYLCASSSRVEQETQYFGPGTRLLVL.

The chain uses TRBV6-5 and TRBJ2-5, with TRBD2 matching over 7 bases. This CDR3 has 16 amino acids. J lost 4 bases, V lost 5 bases, and 13 bases had no gene match. Germline CDR1 is MNHEY and CDR2 is SVGAGI. CDR3 nucleotides: TGTGCCAGCAGTCAATCATCGGGGGGTTGGGGAGAGACCCAGTACTTC. It translates to CASSQSSGGWGETQYF.

This chain connects TRBV11-2 to TRBJ2-5; D gene unclear. The CDR3 sequence is 13 residues long. Germline assignment: CDR1 SGHAT and CDR2 FQNNGV. The V and J ends lost 3 bases and 0 bases respectively, with 5 bases between them. The CDR3 DNA sequence: TGTGCCAGCAGCTTCAGACACCAAGAGACCCAGTACTTC. Protein: CASSFRHQETQYF.

V usage is TRBV7-9 and J usage is TRBJ1-4; no reliable D call. Germline CDR1 SEHNR, CDR2 FQNEAQ (reference sequence). CDR3 length: 13 amino acids. V lost 7 bases and J 6 bases, leaving 12 bases between the germline ends. The CDR3 region is CASTSPLDEKLFF. Written as DNA, the CDR3 is TGTGCCAGCACATCCCCGTTGGATGAAAAACTGTTTTTT.

The table lists this clonotype with a few counts. The chain employs TRBV20-1 and TRBJ2-7, with D possibly being TRBD1 or TRBD2 (5 bases each). Germline lookup yields CDR1 DFQATT and CDR2 SNEGSKA (reference sequence). The V and J ends lost 0 bases and 3 bases respectively, with 12 bases between them. There are 14 residues in the CDR3. The CDR3: CSAREGTGYYEQYF. In DNA form, the CDR3 reads TGCAGTGCTAGAGAGGGGACGGGGTACTACGAGCAGTACTTC.

The gene calls are TRBV6-1 and TRBJ2-1; 16 bases fit TRBD2. Germline trimming cut 4 bases from V and 8 bases from J; bases unmatched to any gene: 2. This CDR3 region has 15 residues. Germline CDR1 reads MNHNS; CDR2 reads SASEGT. The CDR3 nucleotides read TGTGCCAGCAGTGGGGGACTAGCGGGAGGGTATGAGCAGTTCTTC. Protein product: CASSGGLAGGYEQFF.

The chain employs TRBV6-2 or TRBV6-3 and TRBJ2-3; D might be TRBD2 (6 bases). Germline V gene data show CDR1 as MNHEY and CDR2 as SVGEGT. V was cut by 11 bases and J by 1 base, with 16 bases left in between. There are 14 residues in the CDR3. CDR3 sequence reads: CAGSGAGRTDTQYF. The CDR3 DNA sequence: TGTGCCGGTAGTGGAGCGGGCCGCACAGATACGCAGTATTTT.

This clonotype came up a few times. V and J are TRBV5-1 and TRBJ2-7; D possibly corresponds to TRBD1 (6 bases). Germline V CDR1 and CDR2: SGHRS, YFSETQ. The CDR3 is made up of 16 amino acids. V lost 0 bases and J 0 bases, leaving 13 bases between the germline ends. CDR3 DNA: TGCGCCAGCAGCTTGGCCTGGGACAAGGACTCCTACGAGCAGTACTTC. Translation gives CASSLAWDKDSYEQYF.

This clonotype came up a few times. V is TRBV4-3 and J is TRBJ2-1; 8 positions agree with TRBD2. The CDR3 runs to 16 residues. The germline gives CDR1 LGHNA, CDR2 YSLEER. After removal of 4 bases from V and 0 bases from J, the junction contained 5 bases not matched to a gene. CDR3: CASSRRLASSYNEQFF. The CDR3 nucleotides are TGCGCCAGCAGCCGTAGACTAGCGAGCTCCTACAATGAGCAGTTCTTC.

As regards this clonotype: Mismatch with germline at one junction end may stem from a read error. The rearrangement links TRBV27 to TRBJ2-5; TRBD2 agrees at 11 bases. The CDR3 is made up of 16 amino acids. From germline, CDR1 is MNHEY and CDR2 SMNVEV (reference sequence). In DNA form, the CDR3 reads TGTGCCAGCAGTTTCCTAGCGGGAGGTGGTCAAGGGACCCAGTACTTC. Residues: CASSFLAGGGQGTQYF.

This sequence joins TRBV4-3 and TRBJ2-3; tentatively, D is TRBD2 (7 bases). V was pared by 0 bases and J by 4 bases, with 20 bases between. The length of the CDR3 is 18 residues. Germline-derived CDR1 and CDR2 are LGHNA and YSLEER. For the CDR3, the DNA is TGCGCCAGCAGCCAAGAACAAGGGGGGGCTAATACTGCAGATACGCAGTATTTT. Translation: CASSQEQGGANTADTQYF.

The sample holds one count of this clonotype. V and J are TRBV20-1 and TRBJ2-1; D possibly uses TRBD1 or TRBD2 (6 bases each). The germline V gene encodes CDR1 DFQATT and CDR2 SNEGSKA (reference sequence). The CDR3 contains 15 residues. Trimming left V 2 bases short and J 10 bases short, with 21 bases between. This chain's CDR3 is CSARNSGGGTGEQFF. CDR3 sequence (DNA): TGCAGTGCTAGAAATTCCGGAGGGGGAACGGGGGAGCAGTTCTTC.

V is TRBV12-3 or TRBV12-4 and J is TRBJ2-3, with a weak D call TRBD2 (6 bases). V was shortened by 1 base and J by 0 bases, with 20 bases between the two germline ends. The CDR3 runs to 19 residues. The CDR3 region is CASSLGDLGRYSSTDTQYF. CDR3 bases: TGTGCCAGCAGTTTAGGGGACTTGGGCAGGTATTCTAGCACAGATACGCAGTATTTT.

V is TRBV7-3 and J is TRBJ2-1, with a tentative D call TRBD2 (6 bases). Looked up from germline, CDR1 is SGHTA and CDR2 is FQGTGA. The ends were cut back, 5 bases at V and 2 bases at J, with 10 bases in the middle. This CDR3 contains 14 residues. The CDR3 DNA reads as TGTGCCAGCAGCCACGGGGAGGCCTACAATGAGCAGTTCTTC. It is translated as CASSHGEAYNEQFF.

The CDR3 protein is CASSQVRGGLAQAEQYF. The CDR3 region has the DNA TGCGCCAGCAGCCAAGTTAGGGGAGGACTAGCGCAAGCTGAGCAGTACTTC. J is TRBJ2-7 and V is TRBV4-3, with TRBD2 identical over 9 bases. The CDR3 has 17 residues. Germline V gene data show CDR1 as LGHNA and CDR2 as YSLEER. V lost 1 base, J lost 7 bases, and 14 bases stayed unmatched.

V gene TRBV6-5 combines with J gene TRBJ2-1; the D gene is possibly TRBD1 (5 bases). This CDR3 region has 16 residues. V was shortened by 6 bases and J by 6 bases, with 21 bases between the two germline ends. Germline CDR1 MNHEY, CDR2 SVGAGI. The CDR3 DNA sequence: TGTGCCAGCAGCCGTTACGTTAGTCAGGGATTCAATGAGCAGTTCTTC. Amino acid sequence: CASSRYVSQGFNEQFF.

The chain has TRBV12-3 or TRBV12-4 and TRBJ2-1; perhaps TRBD1 as D (6 bases). This CDR3 has 16 amino acids. The V and J ends lost 0 bases and 7 bases respectively, with 16 bases between them. The CDR3, as DNA: TGTGCCAGCAGTTTAGCCCCTGTCGGGACACCGAATGAGCAGTTCTTC. Encoded protein: CASSLAPVGTPNEQFF.